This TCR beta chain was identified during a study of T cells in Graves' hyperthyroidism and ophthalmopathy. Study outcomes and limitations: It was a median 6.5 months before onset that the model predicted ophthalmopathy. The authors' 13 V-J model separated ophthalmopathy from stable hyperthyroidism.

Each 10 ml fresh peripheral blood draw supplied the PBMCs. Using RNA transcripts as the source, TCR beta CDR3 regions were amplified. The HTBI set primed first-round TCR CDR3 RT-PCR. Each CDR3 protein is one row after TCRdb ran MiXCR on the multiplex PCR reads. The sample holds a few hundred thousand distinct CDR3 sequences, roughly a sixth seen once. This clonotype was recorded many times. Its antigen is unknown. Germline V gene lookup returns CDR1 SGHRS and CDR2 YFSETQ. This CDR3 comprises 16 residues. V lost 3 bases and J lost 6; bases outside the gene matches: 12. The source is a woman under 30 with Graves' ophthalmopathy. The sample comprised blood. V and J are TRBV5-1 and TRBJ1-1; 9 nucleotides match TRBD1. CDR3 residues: CASSWGTGLEYAEAFF. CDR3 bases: TGCGCCAGCAGCTGGGGGACAGGGTTAGAGTACGCTGAAGCTTTCTTT.